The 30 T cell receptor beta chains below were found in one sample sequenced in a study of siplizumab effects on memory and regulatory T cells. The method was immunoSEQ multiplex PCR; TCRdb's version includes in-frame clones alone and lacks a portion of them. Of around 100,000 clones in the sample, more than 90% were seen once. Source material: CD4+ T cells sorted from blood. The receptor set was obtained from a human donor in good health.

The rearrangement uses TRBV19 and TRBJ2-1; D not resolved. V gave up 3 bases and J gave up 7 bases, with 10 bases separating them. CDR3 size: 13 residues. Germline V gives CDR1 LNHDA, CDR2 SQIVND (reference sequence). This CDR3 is CASSMEPINEQFF. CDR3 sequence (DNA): TGTGCCAGTAGTATGGAACCTATTAATGAGCAGTTCTTC.

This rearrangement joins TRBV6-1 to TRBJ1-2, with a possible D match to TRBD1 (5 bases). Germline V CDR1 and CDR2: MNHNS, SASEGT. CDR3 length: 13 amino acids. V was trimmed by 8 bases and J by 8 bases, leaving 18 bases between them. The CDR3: CASPLEDIRGYTF. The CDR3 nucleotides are TGTGCCAGCCCCTTGGAGGACATAAGAGGCTACACCTTC.

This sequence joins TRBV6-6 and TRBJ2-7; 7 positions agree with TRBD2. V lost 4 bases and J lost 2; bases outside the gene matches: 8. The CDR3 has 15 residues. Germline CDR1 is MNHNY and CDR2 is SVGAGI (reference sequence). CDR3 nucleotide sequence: TGTGCCAGCAGTTCCCCGGGGAGGGAGACCTACGAGCAGTACTTC. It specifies CASSSPGRETYEQYF.

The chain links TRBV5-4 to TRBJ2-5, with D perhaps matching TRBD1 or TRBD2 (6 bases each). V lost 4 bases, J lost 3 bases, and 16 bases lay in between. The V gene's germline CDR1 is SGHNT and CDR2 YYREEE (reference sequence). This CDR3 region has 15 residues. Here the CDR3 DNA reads TGTGCCAGCAGCCGCCCGAAGGGGGGAGAAGAGACCCAGTACTTC. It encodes CASSRPKGGEETQYF. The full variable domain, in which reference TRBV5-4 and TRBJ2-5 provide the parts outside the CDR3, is ETGVTQSPTHLIKTRGQQVTLRCSSQSGHNTVSWYQQALGQGPQFIFQYYREEENGRGNFPPRFSGLQFPNYSSELNVNALELDDSALYLCASSRPKGGEETQYFGPGTRLLVL.

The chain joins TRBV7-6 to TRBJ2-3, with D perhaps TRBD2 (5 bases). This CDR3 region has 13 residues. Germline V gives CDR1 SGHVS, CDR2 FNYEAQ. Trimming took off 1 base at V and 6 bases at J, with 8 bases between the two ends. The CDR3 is CASSLGRRDTQYF. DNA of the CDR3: TGTGCCAGCAGCTTAGGGAGGAGGGATACGCAGTATTTT.

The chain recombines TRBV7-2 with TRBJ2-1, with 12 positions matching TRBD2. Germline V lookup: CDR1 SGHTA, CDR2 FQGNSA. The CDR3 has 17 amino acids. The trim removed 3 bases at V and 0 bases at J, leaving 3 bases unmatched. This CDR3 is CASSLTSGGPSYNEQFF. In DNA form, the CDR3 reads TGTGCCAGCAGCTTGACTAGCGGGGGCCCCTCCTACAATGAGCAGTTCTTC.

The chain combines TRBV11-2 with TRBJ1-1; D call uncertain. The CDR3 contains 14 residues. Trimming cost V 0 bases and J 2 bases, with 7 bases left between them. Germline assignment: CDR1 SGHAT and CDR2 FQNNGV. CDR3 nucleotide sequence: TGTGCCAGCAGCTTAGAACTCTTTAACACTGAAGCTTTCTTT. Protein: CASSLELFNTEAFF.

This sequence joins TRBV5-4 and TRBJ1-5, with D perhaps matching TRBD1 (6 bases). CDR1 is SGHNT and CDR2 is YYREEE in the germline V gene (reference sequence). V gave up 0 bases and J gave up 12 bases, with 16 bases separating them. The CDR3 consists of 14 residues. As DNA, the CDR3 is TGTGCCAGCAGCTTGGATGAGGGGGGTTCGCTCCAGCATTTT. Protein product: CASSLDEGGSLQHF.

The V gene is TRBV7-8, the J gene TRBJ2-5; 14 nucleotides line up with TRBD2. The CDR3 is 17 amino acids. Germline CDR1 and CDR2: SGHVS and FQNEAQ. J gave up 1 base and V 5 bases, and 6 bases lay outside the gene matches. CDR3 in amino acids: CASSPRLAGGPQETQYF. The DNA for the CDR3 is TGTGCCAGCAGCCCCCGACTAGCGGGGGGGCCCCAAGAGACCCAGTACTTC.

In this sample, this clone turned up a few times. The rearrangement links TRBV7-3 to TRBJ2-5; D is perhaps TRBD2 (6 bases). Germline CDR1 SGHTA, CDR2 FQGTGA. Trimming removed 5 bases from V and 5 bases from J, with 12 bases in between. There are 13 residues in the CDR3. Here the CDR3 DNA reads TGTGCCAGCAGCGTATGGGCGGGGGAGACCCAGTACTTC. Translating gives CASSVWAGETQYF.

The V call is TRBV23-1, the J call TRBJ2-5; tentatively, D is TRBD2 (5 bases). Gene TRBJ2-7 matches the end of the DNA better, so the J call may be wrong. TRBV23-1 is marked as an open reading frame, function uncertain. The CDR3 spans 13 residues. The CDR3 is CASSRRVGYEQYF. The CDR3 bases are TGCGCCAGCAGTCGGCGGGTTGGCTACGAGCAGTACTTC.

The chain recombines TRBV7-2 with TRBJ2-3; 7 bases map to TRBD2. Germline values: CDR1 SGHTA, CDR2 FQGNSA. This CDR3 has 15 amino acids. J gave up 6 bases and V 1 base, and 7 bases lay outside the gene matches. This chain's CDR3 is CASSLVDGGGDTQYF. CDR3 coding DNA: TGTGCCAGCAGCTTAGTTGACGGGGGAGGGGATACGCAGTATTTT.

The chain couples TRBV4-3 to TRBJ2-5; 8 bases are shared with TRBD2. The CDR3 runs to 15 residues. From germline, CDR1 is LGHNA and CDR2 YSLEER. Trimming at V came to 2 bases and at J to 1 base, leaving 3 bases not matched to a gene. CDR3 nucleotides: TGCGCCAGCAGCCAACAGGCGGGGGGCCAAGAGACCCAGTACTTC. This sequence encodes CASSQQAGGQETQYF.

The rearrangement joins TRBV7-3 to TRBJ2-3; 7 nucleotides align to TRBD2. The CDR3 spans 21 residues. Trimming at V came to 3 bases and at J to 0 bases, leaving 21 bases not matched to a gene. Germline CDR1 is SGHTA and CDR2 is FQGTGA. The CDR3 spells CASSFPLPGTTPTQSTDTQYF. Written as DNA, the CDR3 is TGTGCCAGCAGCTTCCCACTGCCCGGGACTACTCCGACCCAAAGCACAGATACGCAGTATTTT. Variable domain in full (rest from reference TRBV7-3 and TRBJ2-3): GAGVSQTPSNKVTEKGKYVELRCDPISGHTALYWYRQSLGQGPEFLIYFQGTGAADDSGLPNDRFFAVRPEGSVSTLKIQRTERGDSAVYLCASSFPLPGTTPTQSTDTQYFGPGTRLTVL.

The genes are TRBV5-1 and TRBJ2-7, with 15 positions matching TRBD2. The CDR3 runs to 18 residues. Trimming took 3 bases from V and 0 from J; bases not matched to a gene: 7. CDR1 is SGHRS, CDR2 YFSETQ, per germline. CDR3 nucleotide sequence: TGCGCCAGCAGCTGGGGACTAGCGGGGGGTCCGAACTCCTACGAGCAGTACTTC. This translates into CASSWGLAGGPNSYEQYF. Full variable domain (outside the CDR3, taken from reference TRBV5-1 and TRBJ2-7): KAGVTQTPRYLIKTRGQQVTLSCSPISGHRSVSWYQQTPGQGLQFLFEYFSETQRNKGNFPGRFSGRQFSNSRSEMNVSTLELGDSALYLCASSWGLAGGPNSYEQYFGPGTRLTVT.

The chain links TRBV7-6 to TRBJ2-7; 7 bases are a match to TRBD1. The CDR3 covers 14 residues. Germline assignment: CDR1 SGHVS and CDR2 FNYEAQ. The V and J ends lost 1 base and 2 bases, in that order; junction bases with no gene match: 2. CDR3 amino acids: CASSLETGPYEQYF. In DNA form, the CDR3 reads TGTGCCAGCAGCTTAGAGACAGGGCCCTACGAGCAGTACTTC.

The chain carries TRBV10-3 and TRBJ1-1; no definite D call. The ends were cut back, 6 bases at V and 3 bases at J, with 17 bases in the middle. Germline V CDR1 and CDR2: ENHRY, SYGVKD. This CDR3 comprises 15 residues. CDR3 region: CAISDNGVRDTEAFF. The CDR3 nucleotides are TGTGCCATCAGCGACAATGGGGTGAGGGACACTGAAGCTTTCTTT.

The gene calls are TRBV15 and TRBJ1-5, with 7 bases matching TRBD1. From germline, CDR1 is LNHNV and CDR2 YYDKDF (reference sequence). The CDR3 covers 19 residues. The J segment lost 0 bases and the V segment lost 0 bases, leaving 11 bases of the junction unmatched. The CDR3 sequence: CATSRDIQGTIYSNQPQHF. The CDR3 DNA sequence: TGTGCCACCAGCAGAGATATACAGGGGACGATTTATAGCAATCAGCCCCAGCATTTT.

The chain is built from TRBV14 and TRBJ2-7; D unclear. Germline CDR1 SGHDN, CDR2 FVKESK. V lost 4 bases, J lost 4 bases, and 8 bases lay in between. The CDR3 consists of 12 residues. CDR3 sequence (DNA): TGTGCCAGCAGCCTCCAGTTGTACGAGCAGTACTTC. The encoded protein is CASSLQLYEQYF.

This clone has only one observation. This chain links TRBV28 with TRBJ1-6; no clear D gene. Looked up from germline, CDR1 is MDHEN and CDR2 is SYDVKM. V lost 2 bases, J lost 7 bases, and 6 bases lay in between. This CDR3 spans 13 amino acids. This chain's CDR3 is CASSLPQNSPLHF. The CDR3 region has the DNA TGTGCCAGCAGTTTACCCCAAAATTCACCCCTCCACTTT.

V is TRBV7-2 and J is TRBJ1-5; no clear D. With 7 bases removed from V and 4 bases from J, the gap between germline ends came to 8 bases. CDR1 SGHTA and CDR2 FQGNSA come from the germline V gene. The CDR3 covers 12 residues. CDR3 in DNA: TGTGCCAGCACCCAGCCGAATCAGCCCCAGCATTTT. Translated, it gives CASTQPNQPQHF.

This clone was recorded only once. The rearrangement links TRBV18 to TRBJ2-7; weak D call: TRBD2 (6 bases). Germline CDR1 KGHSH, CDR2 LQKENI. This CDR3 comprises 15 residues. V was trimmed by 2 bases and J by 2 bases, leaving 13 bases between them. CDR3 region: CASSPGTPYAYEQYF. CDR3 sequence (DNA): TGTGCCAGCTCACCAGGGACTCCCTACGCCTACGAGCAGTACTTC.

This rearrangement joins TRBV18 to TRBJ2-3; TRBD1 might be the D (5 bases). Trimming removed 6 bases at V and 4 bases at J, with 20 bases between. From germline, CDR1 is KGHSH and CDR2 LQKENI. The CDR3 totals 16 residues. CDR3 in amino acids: CASSDPRALPPDTQYF. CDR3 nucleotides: TGTGCCAGCTCGGACCCCAGGGCCCTACCCCCAGATACGCAGTATTTT.

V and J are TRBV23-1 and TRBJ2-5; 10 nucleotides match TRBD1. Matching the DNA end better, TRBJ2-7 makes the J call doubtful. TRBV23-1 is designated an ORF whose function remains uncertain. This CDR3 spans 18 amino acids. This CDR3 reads CASSQGPSPGQGNYEQYF. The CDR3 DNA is TGCGCCAGCAGTCAAGGACCCTCCCCGGGACAGGGGAACTACGAGCAGTACTTC.

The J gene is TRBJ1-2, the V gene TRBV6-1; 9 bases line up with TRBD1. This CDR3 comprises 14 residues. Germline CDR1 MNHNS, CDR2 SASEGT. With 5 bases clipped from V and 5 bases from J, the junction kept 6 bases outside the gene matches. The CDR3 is CASSPTGGLYGYTF. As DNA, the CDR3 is TGTGCCAGCAGTCCTACAGGGGGCCTTTATGGCTACACCTTC.

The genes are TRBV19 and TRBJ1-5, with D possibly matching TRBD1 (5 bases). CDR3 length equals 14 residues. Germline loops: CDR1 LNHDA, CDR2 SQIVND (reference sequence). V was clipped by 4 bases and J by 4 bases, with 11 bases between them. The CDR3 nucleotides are TGTGCCAGTAGTAAGACAGAGGGGAATCAGCCCCAGCATTTT. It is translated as CASSKTEGNQPQHF.

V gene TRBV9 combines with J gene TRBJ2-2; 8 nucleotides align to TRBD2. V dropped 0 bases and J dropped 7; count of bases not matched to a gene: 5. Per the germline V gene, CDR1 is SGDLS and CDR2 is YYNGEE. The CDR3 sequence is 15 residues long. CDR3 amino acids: CASSVAGGQGGELFF. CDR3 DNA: TGTGCCAGCAGCGTAGCGGGGGGGCAAGGCGGGGAGCTGTTTTTT.

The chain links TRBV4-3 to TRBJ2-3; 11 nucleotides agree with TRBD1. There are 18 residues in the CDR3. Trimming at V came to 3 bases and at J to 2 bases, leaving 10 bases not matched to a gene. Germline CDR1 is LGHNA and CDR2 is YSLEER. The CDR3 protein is CASSQSTGTGGFTDTQYF. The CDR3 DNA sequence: TGCGCCAGCAGCCAGTCAACCGGGACAGGGGGGTTCACAGATACGCAGTATTTT.

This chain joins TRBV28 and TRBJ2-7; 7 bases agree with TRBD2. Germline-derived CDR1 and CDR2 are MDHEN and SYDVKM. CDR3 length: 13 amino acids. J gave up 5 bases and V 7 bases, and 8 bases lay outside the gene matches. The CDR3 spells CASTLGGSDEQYF. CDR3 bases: TGTGCCAGCACCTTGGGGGGGAGCGACGAGCAGTACTTC.

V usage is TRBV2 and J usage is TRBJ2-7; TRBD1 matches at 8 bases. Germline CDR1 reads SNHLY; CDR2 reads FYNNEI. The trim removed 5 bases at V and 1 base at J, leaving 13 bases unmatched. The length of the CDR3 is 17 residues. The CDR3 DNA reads TGTGCCAGCAGTTTTGGGACAGGCGCCTTAGGGTCCTACGAGCAGTACTTC. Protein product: CASSFGTGALGSYEQYF.